The 25 T cell receptor beta chains given below trace back to one sample, sequenced in a study of blood T cell repertoires in COVID-19 (TCRdb year 2020). The receptor library was made with the immunoSEQ multiplex PCR assay. TCRdb holds this immuneACCESS table with in-frame rearrangements only. Some clones are missing; in checked studies, unresolved V genes explain under half, and the rest has no known cause. In this sample the table shows approximately 210,000 clones, roughly nine tenths of which occur a single time. Together, the top ten hold 0.6% to 1% of the sample. What was sequenced was peripheral blood. Receptors originate from a woman aged 70 to 79 with acute or convalescent COVID-19.

The V gene is TRBV9, the J gene TRBJ2-7; D might be TRBD2 (6 bases). The CDR3 consists of 16 residues. CDR1 is SGDLS, CDR2 YYNGEE, per germline. V lost 4 bases and J lost 0, with 17 bases in between. In DNA form, the CDR3 reads TGTGCCAGCAGCCGAGGGGACTCTTTAAGCTCCTACGAGCAGTACTTC. Its translation: CASSRGDSLSSYEQYF.

J is TRBJ2-7 and V is TRBV6-6, with 8 bases lining up with TRBD2. This CDR3 spans 15 amino acids. The trim removed 4 bases at V and 5 bases at J, leaving 10 bases unmatched. The germline V gene has CDR1 MNHNY and CDR2 SVGAGI (reference sequence). The CDR3 loop is CASSSAGLGANEQYF. The CDR3 nucleotides are TGTGCCAGCAGTTCCGCGGGACTAGGGGCGAACGAGCAGTACTTC.

V usage is TRBV29-1 and J usage is TRBJ1-2; D is perhaps TRBD1 (6 bases). CDR3 length: 13 residues. V lost 0 bases to trimming and J lost 6 bases, with 11 bases between them. CDR1 is SQVTM, CDR2 ANQGSEA, per germline. The CDR3 loop is CSVEEQQGNGYTF. CDR3 DNA: TGCAGCGTTGAAGAGCAACAGGGAAATGGCTACACCTTC.

The chain employs TRBV2 and TRBJ2-6; D ambiguous. Germline values: CDR1 SNHLY, CDR2 FYNNEI. The CDR3 runs 13 residues. V was cut by 8 bases and J by 3 bases, with 8 bases left in between. The CDR3 nucleotides are TGTGCCAGCCGTCAGGATGGGGCCAACGTCCTGACTTTC. It yields the protein CASRQDGANVLTF. Combining the CDR3 with reference TRBV2 and TRBJ2-6 gives the whole variable domain EPEVTQTPSHQVTQMGQEVILRCVPISNHLYFYWYRQILGQKVEFLVSFYNNEISEKSEIFDDQFSVERPDGSNFTLKIRSTKLEDSAMYFCASRQDGANVLTFGAGSRLTVL.

The CDR3, as DNA: TGTGCCAGCAACAGGGGCAATTTGAACACTGAAGCTTTCTTT. Encoded protein: CASNRGNLNTEAFF. J is TRBJ1-1 and V is TRBV28, with 7 bases matching TRBD1. Germline CDR1 is MDHEN and CDR2 is SYDVKM. Trimming removed 7 bases from V and 0 bases from J; junction bases left unmatched: 5. The CDR3 extends over 14 amino acids.

The V and J genes are TRBV10-3 and TRBJ2-3, with TRBD1 as a possible D gene (6 bases). The CDR3 has 15 residues. In germline, CDR1 is ENHRY, CDR2 SYGVKD. V was shortened by 4 bases and J by 1 base, with 12 bases between the two germline ends. The CDR3 nucleotides are TGTGCCATCAGTGCACAGGGTCGGGGCACAGATACGCAGTATTTT. Translating it yields CAISAQGRGTDTQYF.

Only one count was recorded for this clone. The chain recombines TRBV6-6 with TRBJ2-7, with 11 bases lining up with TRBD1. V was pared by 5 bases and J by 2 bases, with 2 bases of the junction left unmatched. The CDR3 length is 14 residues. Germline V lookup: CDR1 MNHNY, CDR2 SVGAGI (reference sequence). CDR3 bases: TGTGCCAGCAGTAAGGGACAGGGGGCCTACGAGCAGTACTTC. Translation: CASSKGQGAYEQYF.

V is TRBV7-2 and J is TRBJ2-2; a possible D gene is TRBD2 (5 bases). The CDR3 extends over 16 amino acids. Trimming cost V 1 base and J 2 bases, with 11 bases left between them. The germline V gene encodes CDR1 SGHTA and CDR2 FQGNSA. In nucleotides, the CDR3 is TGTGCCAGCAGCTTAGGCGGGTACCGAAACACCGGGGAGCTGTTTTTT. The encoded protein is CASSLGGYRNTGELFF.

The genes are TRBV5-1 and TRBJ2-3; maybe TRBD2 (7 bases). Germline V gene data show CDR1 as SGHRS and CDR2 as YFSETQ. The V and J ends lost 6 bases and 0 bases respectively, with 17 bases between them. This CDR3 region has 16 residues. CDR3 DNA: TGCGCCAGCAAGGGGGGGGAAATTTTTAGCACAGATACGCAGTATTTT. Protein sequence: CASKGGEIFSTDTQYF.

The chain links TRBV10-2 to TRBJ2-3; the match to TRBD1 covers 8 bases. CDR1 is WSHSY and CDR2 is SAAADI in the germline V gene. J gave up 1 base and V 6 bases, and 3 bases lay outside the gene matches. This CDR3 is 14 amino acids long. The CDR3 spells CASSHRGGTDTQYF. CDR3 bases: TGCGCCAGCAGCCACAGGGGGGGCACAGATACGCAGTATTTT.

The chain couples TRBV7-2 to TRBJ1-1; 7 bases map to TRBD1. CDR1 SGHTA and CDR2 FQGNSA come from the germline V gene. This CDR3 spans 13 amino acids. Trimming at V came to 5 bases and at J to 9 bases, leaving 9 bases not matched to a gene. CDR3 sequence reads: CASSTTGVGKAFF. CDR3 bases: TGTGCCAGCAGCACCACAGGGGTTGGGAAAGCTTTCTTT.

This chain joins TRBV9 and TRBJ1-2; 9 bases line up with TRBD1. CDR3 size: 13 residues. Trimming cost V 3 bases and J 6 bases; bases outside gene matches: 3. CDR1 is SGDLS and CDR2 is YYNGEE in the germline V gene. The CDR3, as DNA: TGTGCCAGCAGCGACCGGGACAGGGATGGCTACACCTTC. It yields the protein CASSDRDRDGYTF.

This chain joins TRBV12-3 or TRBV12-4 and TRBJ1-2; 9 nucleotides agree with TRBD1. This CDR3 comprises 13 residues. The V and J ends lost 7 bases and 8 bases, in that order; junction bases with no gene match: 8. CDR3 protein: CASNSGTGIGYTF. In nucleotides, the CDR3 is TGTGCCAGCAATTCCGGGACAGGGATAGGCTACACCTTC.

The V gene is TRBV9, the J gene TRBJ1-1; TRBD1 aligns across 9 bases. The CDR3 is made up of 14 amino acids. The J segment lost 1 base and the V segment lost 3 bases, leaving 1 base of the junction unmatched. Germline-derived CDR1 and CDR2 are SGDLS and YYNGEE. The CDR3 coding sequence is TGTGCCAGCAGCGCACAGGGGGCGAACACTGAAGCTTTCTTT. Protein: CASSAQGANTEAFF.

This clone has just one count. The chain employs TRBV3-1 (or the pseudogene TRBV3-2) and TRBJ1-2, with D possibly matching TRBD1 (6 bases). Trimming pared 3 bases from V and 7 bases from J, leaving 15 bases between. The CDR3 contains 14 residues. CDR1 LGHDT and CDR2 YNNKEL come from the germline V gene (reference sequence). The CDR3 sequence: CASSQRTESSGYTF. The CDR3 nucleotides read TGTGCCAGCAGCCAGAGGACAGAGTCAAGTGGCTACACCTTC.

This chain links TRBV5-1 with TRBJ1-2; D uncertain. V lost 3 bases and J lost 2, with 11 bases in between. The CDR3 totals 14 residues. The V gene's germline CDR1 is SGHRS and CDR2 YFSETQ. CDR3: CASSWIDWNYGYTF. Written as DNA, the CDR3 is TGCGCCAGCAGCTGGATTGACTGGAACTATGGCTACACCTTC. Complete variable domain (other parts from reference TRBV5-1 and TRBJ1-2): KAGVTQTPRYLIKTRGQQVTLSCSPISGHRSVSWYQQTPGQGLQFLFEYFSETQRNKGNFPGRFSGRQFSNSRSEMNVSTLELGDSALYLCASSWIDWNYGYTFGSGTRLTVV.

CDR3 DNA: TGTGCCAGCAGCAGGTCCGGGACAGACTATGGCTACACCTTC. It yields the protein CASSRSGTDYGYTF. The V gene is TRBV5-4, the J gene TRBJ1-2; 7 nucleotides align to TRBD1. The trim removed 4 bases at V and 3 bases at J, leaving 6 bases unmatched. The CDR3 is made up of 14 amino acids. Germline CDR1 reads SGHNT; CDR2 reads YYREEE (reference sequence).

The gene calls are TRBV28 and TRBJ1-5; D gene ambiguous. The germline V gene encodes CDR1 MDHEN and CDR2 SYDVKM. The CDR3 length is 16 residues. V was shortened by 6 bases and J by 4 bases, with 19 bases between the two germline ends. The CDR3 loop reads CASSPLGGQGNQPQHF. CDR3 nucleotide sequence: TGTGCCAGCAGCCCCTTGGGAGGGCAAGGTAATCAGCCCCAGCATTTT.

This chain uses TRBV7-2 with TRBJ1-2; possible D gene TRBD1, 6 bases. Germline V lookup: CDR1 SGHTA, CDR2 FQGNSA. The V end was cut by 5 bases, the J end by 4 bases, with 20 bases between. CDR3 length: 16 amino acids. CDR3 region: CASSLRRDTYGYGYTF. The CDR3 DNA reads TGTGCCAGCAGCCTGCGCCGGGACACCTATGGCTATGGCTACACCTTC.

V is TRBV7-3 and J is TRBJ2-1; 9 nucleotides match TRBD2. Germline loops: CDR1 SGHTA, CDR2 FQGTGA. The CDR3 consists of 15 residues. The trim removed 6 bases at V and 2 bases at J, leaving 5 bases unmatched. The CDR3 sequence is CASSTSGRPYNEQFF. CDR3 bases: TGTGCCAGCAGTACCAGCGGGAGGCCCTACAATGAGCAGTTCTTC.

This chain joins TRBV7-2 and TRBJ1-6; D remains ambiguous. This CDR3 is 13 amino acids long. CDR1 and CDR2 from the germline V gene are SGHTA and FQGNSA. The ends were cut back, 5 bases at V and 7 bases at J, with 9 bases in the middle. This CDR3 is CASSPGGNSPLHF. For the CDR3, the DNA is TGTGCCAGCAGCCCGGGAGGGAATTCACCCCTCCACTTT. Drawing the rest from reference TRBV7-2 and TRBJ1-6, the complete variable domain is GAGVSQSPSNKVTEKGKDVELRCDPISGHTALYWYRQSLGQGLEFLIYFQGNSAPDKSGLPSDRFSAERTGGSVSTLTIQRTQQEDSAVYLCASSPGGNSPLHFGNGTRLTVT.

This clone was detected only once. The chain carries TRBV6-5 and TRBJ1-2; TRBD1 matches at 7 bases. The CDR3 runs to 15 residues. Trimming at V came to 0 bases and at J to 6 bases, leaving 7 bases not matched to a gene. Germline values: CDR1 MNHEY, CDR2 SVGAGI. CDR3 loop: CASSYSDRVGDGYTF. DNA for the CDR3: TGTGCCAGCAGTTACTCTGACAGGGTCGGGGATGGCTACACCTTC.

In this sample, this clone turned up once. CDR3 DNA: TGTGCCAGCAGCACTACGGGACAGGGGGTCGGAAACACCATATATTTT. Translated, it gives CASSTTGQGVGNTIYF. This sequence joins TRBV7-8 and TRBJ1-3; 11 nucleotides match TRBD1. CDR1 and CDR2 (germline): SGHVS, FQNEAQ. The V and J ends lost 5 bases and 4 bases, in that order; junction bases with no gene match: 7. The CDR3 loop spans 16 amino acids.

The rearrangement uses TRBV5-4 and TRBJ2-2; no clear D gene. Trimming shortened V by 3 bases and J by 0 bases, and 6 bases separated the two germline ends. The CDR3 spans 14 residues. CDR1 SGHNT and CDR2 YYREEE come from the germline V gene (reference sequence). DNA for the CDR3: TGTGCCAGCAGCTCCAGCGCGAACACCGGGGAGCTGTTTTTT. It translates to CASSSSANTGELFF.

The chain couples TRBV19 to TRBJ1-6, with TRBD1 matching 8 bases. The germline gives CDR1 LNHDA, CDR2 SQIVND (reference sequence). This CDR3 region has 14 residues. V gave up 8 bases and J gave up 7 bases; unmatched junction bases: 7. DNA for the CDR3: TGTGCCAGTTCAGCGACAGGGGAAAATTCACCCCTCCACTTT. Translated: CASSATGENSPLHF.